A single sample is the source of the 8 T cell receptor beta chains below, sequenced in a study of T cell responses to AZD1222 COVID-19 vaccine. The repertoire was sequenced with immunoSEQ multiplex PCR; TCRdb's copy has only in-frame clones and lacks some. Here the sample spans roughly 160,000 clones, around nine tenths being singletons. The sample in question was peripheral blood, obtained on day 0 of AZD1222 vaccination. The source is an adult in good health.

This clone came up a few times. The chain uses TRBV6-5 and TRBJ2-7, with D perhaps being TRBD1 or TRBD2 (6 bases each). Germline lookup yields CDR1 MNHEY and CDR2 SVGAGI. The CDR3 consists of 14 residues. V lost 6 bases and J lost 2, with 14 bases in between. For the CDR3, the DNA is TGTGCCAGCAGCTTCAGGGGACTCACCTACGAGCAGTACTTC. Translating it yields CASSFRGLTYEQYF.

The chain employs TRBV5-1 and TRBJ2-1, with D unresolved. Trimming removed 0 bases from V and 7 bases from J, with 11 bases in between. CDR3 length: 14 residues. CDR1 is SGHRS and CDR2 is YFSETQ in the germline V gene. The CDR3 DNA sequence: TGCGCCAGCAGCTTGGTCAGACCTGGAAATGAGCAGTTCTTC. Its protein product is CASSLVRPGNEQFF.

The rearrangement joins TRBV7-9 to TRBJ1-4, with no clear D. From germline, CDR1 is SEHNR and CDR2 FQNEAQ (reference sequence). The CDR3 runs 15 residues. The V gene lost 1 base and the J gene lost 5 bases, with 11 bases spanning the gap. The CDR3 region is CASSLGRGRNEKLFF. CDR3 coding DNA: TGTGCCAGCAGCTTAGGTCGGGGAAGGAATGAAAAACTGTTTTTT.

V usage is TRBV7-9 and J usage is TRBJ1-1; 9 bases match TRBD1. The germline V gene has CDR1 SEHNR and CDR2 FQNEAQ (reference sequence). This CDR3 spans 14 amino acids. Germline trimming cut 6 bases from V and 5 bases from J; bases unmatched to any gene: 7. The CDR3, as DNA: TGTGCCAGCAGTCCACAGGGGGCATGGACTGAAGCTTTCTTT. Its protein product is CASSPQGAWTEAFF.

The gene calls are TRBV3-1 (or the pseudogene TRBV3-2) and TRBJ2-7, with 10 positions matching TRBD2. Germline values: CDR1 LGHDT, CDR2 YNNKEL (reference sequence). The J segment lost 4 bases and the V segment lost 2 bases, leaving 11 bases of the junction unmatched. The CDR3 is made up of 17 amino acids. In DNA form, the CDR3 reads TGTGCCAGCAGCCAATCCTCTCCAGCGGGGGGGACGTACGAGCAGTACTTC. This codes for CASSQSSPAGGTYEQYF.

V usage is TRBV11-2 and J usage is TRBJ2-1; no clear D gene. V was clipped by 5 bases and J by 4 bases, with 21 bases between them. The CDR3 is made up of 17 amino acids. CDR1 and CDR2 (germline): SGHAT, FQNNGV. The CDR3 DNA is TGTGCCAGCAGCCCAACCCAGAGGCGGTCCCTTTACAATGAGCAGTTCTTC. Its translation is CASSPTQRRSLYNEQFF.

This sequence joins TRBV28 and TRBJ1-2, with D hard to call. V lost 4 bases and J 8 bases, leaving 14 bases between the germline ends. Germline CDR1 reads MDHEN; CDR2 reads SYDVKM. CDR3 length: 13 residues. The CDR3 DNA reads as TGTGCCAGCAGTTCCGGACCAGCTCCGGGCTACACCTTC. Its translation is CASSSGPAPGYTF.

The gene calls are TRBV9 and TRBJ1-2; possibly TRBD1 for D (5 bases). V was shortened by 3 bases and J by 8 bases, with 17 bases between the two germline ends. The CDR3 spans 14 residues. Looked up from germline, CDR1 is SGDLS and CDR2 is YYNGEE. This CDR3 reads CASSGGGTRLGYTF. The CDR3, as DNA: TGTGCCAGCAGCGGAGGAGGGACCCGGCTGGGCTACACCTTC.